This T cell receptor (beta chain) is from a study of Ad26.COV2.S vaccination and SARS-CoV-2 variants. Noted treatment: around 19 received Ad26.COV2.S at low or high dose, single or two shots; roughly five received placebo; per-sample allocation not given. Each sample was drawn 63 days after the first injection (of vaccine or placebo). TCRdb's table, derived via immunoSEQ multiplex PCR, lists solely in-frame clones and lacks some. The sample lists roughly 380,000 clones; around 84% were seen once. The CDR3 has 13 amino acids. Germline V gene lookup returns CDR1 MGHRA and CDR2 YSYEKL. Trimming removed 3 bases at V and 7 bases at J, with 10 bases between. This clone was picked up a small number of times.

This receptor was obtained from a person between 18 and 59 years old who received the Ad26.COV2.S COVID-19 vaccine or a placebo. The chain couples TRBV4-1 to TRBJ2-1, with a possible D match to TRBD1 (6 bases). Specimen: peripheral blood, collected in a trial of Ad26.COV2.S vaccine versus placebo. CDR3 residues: CASSQRTANEQFF. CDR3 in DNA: TGCGCCAGCAGCCAGAGGACAGCGAATGAGCAGTTCTTC.